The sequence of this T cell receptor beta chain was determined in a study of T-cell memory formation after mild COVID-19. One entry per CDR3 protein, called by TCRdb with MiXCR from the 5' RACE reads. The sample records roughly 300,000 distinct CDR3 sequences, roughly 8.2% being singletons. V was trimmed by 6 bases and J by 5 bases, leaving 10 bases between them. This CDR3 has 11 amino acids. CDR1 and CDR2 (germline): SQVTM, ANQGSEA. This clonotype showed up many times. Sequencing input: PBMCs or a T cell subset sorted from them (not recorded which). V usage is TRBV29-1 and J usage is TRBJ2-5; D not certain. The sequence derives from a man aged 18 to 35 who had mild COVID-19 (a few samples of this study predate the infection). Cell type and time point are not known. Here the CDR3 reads CSVVPGETQYF. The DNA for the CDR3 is TGCAGCGTCGTCCCTGGGGAGACCCAGTACTTC.